Below are 14 T cell receptor beta chains sequenced from a single sample in a study of breast tumors, draining lymph nodes, adjacent tissues. TCRdb reprocessed the multiplex PCR reads via MiXCR and lists one record per CDR3 protein. The top ten hold around 10% of the sample, which has about 20,000 distinct CDR3 sequences, under 35% seen once. Sequences were obtained from breast tumor tissue. These receptors came from a female donor with breast cancer. Some clones in this sample may be carry-over from other donors' samples.

In its sample, this clonotype was seen many times. The rearrangement joins TRBV7-2 to TRBJ2-1, with 7 bases lining up with TRBD2. With 1 base clipped from V and 2 bases from J, the junction kept 8 bases outside the gene matches. The CDR3 loop spans 17 amino acids. CDR1 and CDR2 from the germline V gene are SGHTA and FQGNSA. CDR3 region: CASSLGAPGGPYNEQFF. CDR3 bases: TGTGCCAGCAGCTTAGGGGCTCCGGGAGGCCCCTACAATGAGCAGTTCTTC.

The rearrangement uses TRBV6-5 and TRBJ1-2, with D perhaps TRBD1 (6 bases). This CDR3 contains 19 residues. The V gene's germline CDR1 is MNHEY and CDR2 SVGAGI. V was trimmed by 5 bases and J by 4 bases, leaving 29 bases between them. The DNA for the CDR3 is TGTGCCAGCAGTCACCGTAATGCCGGGGGGCGCTATTTTATCTATGGCTACACCTTC. Its translation is CASSHRNAGGRYFIYGYTF.

In its sample, this clonotype was seen many times. The V call is TRBV27, the J call TRBJ2-7; a weak D match, TRBD2 (5 bases). The CDR3 spans 16 residues. CDR1 and CDR2 (germline): MNHEY, SMNVEV (reference sequence). V shed 0 bases and J shed 0 bases, with 12 bases lying between them. DNA of the CDR3: TGTGCCAGCAGTTTATCCGGAGGATTTAGCTCCTACGAGCAGTACTTC. Protein: CASSLSGGFSSYEQYF.

There are many counts of this clonotype. The chain is built from TRBV20-1 and TRBJ2-7, with D perhaps TRBD2 (6 bases). CDR1 is DFQATT, CDR2 SNEGSKA, per germline (reference sequence). With 0 bases removed from V and 1 base from J, the gap between germline ends came to 10 bases. The CDR3 consists of 14 residues. The DNA for the CDR3 is TGCAGTGCTAGAGATCGTCGGGGGTCCTACGAGCAGTACTTC. The encoded protein is CSARDRRGSYEQYF.

This clonotype was counted many times. The V and J genes are TRBV27 and TRBJ2-7; no clear D gene. The CDR3 length is 16 residues. The ends were cut back, 0 bases at V and 4 bases at J, with 16 bases in the middle. Per germline, CDR1 MNHEY and CDR2 SMNVEV (reference sequence). CDR3 protein: CASSLSQSEVSYEQYF. For the CDR3, the DNA is TGTGCCAGCAGTTTATCCCAATCCGAGGTATCTTACGAGCAGTACTTC.

The sample holds many counts of this clonotype. The genes are TRBV4-3 and TRBJ2-2; D uncertain. This CDR3 contains 14 residues. Germline CDR1 is LGHNA and CDR2 is YSLEER. Deletions cut 0 bases from V and 6 bases from J, with 8 bases between. The CDR3 reads CASSQDFWAGELFF. The CDR3 nucleotides are TGCGCCAGCAGCCAAGATTTTTGGGCCGGGGAGCTGTTTTTT.

In its sample, this clonotype was seen many times. The J gene is TRBJ2-7, the V gene TRBV20-1; unclear D gene. The CDR3 contains 13 residues. V lost 3 bases to trimming and J lost 11 bases, with 20 bases between them. Germline lookup yields CDR1 DFQATT and CDR2 SNEGSKA (reference sequence). CDR3 sequence reads: CSARPPQASVEYF. The CDR3 nucleotides are TGCAGTGCTAGGCCTCCCCAGGCGAGCGTCGAGTACTTC.

By proportion, this clonotype is large. This sequence joins TRBV7-2 and TRBJ2-7; D is perhaps TRBD2 (6 bases). Germline assignment: CDR1 SGHTA and CDR2 FQGNSA. Trimming took 0 bases from V and 7 from J, leaving 10 bases between them. CDR3 size: 13 residues. CDR3 residues: CASSLAPAGEQYF. The CDR3 nucleotides are TGTGCCAGCAGCTTAGCCCCCGCGGGGGAGCAGTACTTC.

This clonotype has ten or more counts. The chain carries TRBV28 and TRBJ1-6, with 7 bases aligning to TRBD1. Germline V gives CDR1 MDHEN, CDR2 SYDVKM. With 8 bases clipped from V and 11 bases from J, the junction kept 6 bases outside the gene matches. The CDR3 spans 12 residues. CDR3 amino acids: CASDRDLTPLHF. CDR3 in DNA: TGTGCCAGCGACAGGGATTTAACACCCCTCCACTTT.

This clonotype appeared many times. The chain carries TRBV19 and TRBJ2-1; 9 nucleotides align to TRBD2. This CDR3 is built from 15 residues. J gave up 4 bases and V 4 bases, and 5 bases lay outside the gene matches. Germline CDR1 and CDR2: LNHDA and SQIVND (reference sequence). The CDR3 DNA follows: TGTGCCAGTAGTACGGGACTAGCTCCTTACAATGAGCAGTTCTTC. It is translated as CASSTGLAPYNEQFF.

The chain combines TRBV20-1 with TRBJ1-5, with 9 bases matching TRBD1. The germline V gene has CDR1 DFQATT and CDR2 SNEGSKA (reference sequence). V shed 6 bases and J 4 bases; nucleotides not matched to a gene: 10. This CDR3 is 15 amino acids long. This chain's CDR3 is CSAAKQGARNQPQHF. CDR3 nucleotide sequence: TGCAGTGCAGCAAAACAGGGGGCAAGGAATCAGCCCCAGCATTTT.

In this sample, this clonotype turned up many times. The chain is built from TRBV20-1 and TRBJ2-5, with 9 bases matching TRBD2. The CDR3 contains 16 residues. Germline CDR1 and CDR2: DFQATT and SNEGSKA (reference sequence). V shed 1 base and J 4 bases; nucleotides not matched to a gene: 10. The CDR3 sequence: CSARVGSGSGVETQYF. DNA for the CDR3: TGCAGTGCTAGAGTGGGTAGCGGGAGCGGGGTAGAGACCCAGTACTTC.

This clonotype showed up just a few times. The junction and the germline gene differ at one end; a read error may be behind it. The rearrangement uses TRBV4-3 and TRBJ2-4; D possibly corresponds to TRBD1 (5 bases). The CDR3 has 16 amino acids. CDR1 and CDR2 (germline): LGHNA, YSLEER. CDR3 protein: CASSQDIGRAKNIQYF. CDR3 in DNA: TGCGCCAGCAGTCAAGATATAGGCAGGGCTAAAAACATTCAGTACTTC.

By proportion, this clonotype is large (0.1 to 1%). This chain uses TRBV20-1 with TRBJ2-7; D is undetermined. Germline V gene data show CDR1 as DFQATT and CDR2 as SNEGSKA (reference sequence). CDR3 length: 13 amino acids. V gave up 2 bases and J gave up 0 bases, with 8 bases separating them. DNA for the CDR3: TGCAGTGCTAGACTCGAGAGCTCCTACGAGCAGTACTTC. Protein product: CSARLESSYEQYF.